Shown below are 23 T cell receptor beta chains from a single sample sequenced in a study of blood T cell repertoires in COVID-19. The protocol was immunoSEQ multiplex PCR, while the TCRdb copy is restricted to in-frame clones and leaves out a portion. The table has some 240,000 clones, nearly 90% seen once. The sequenced sample consisted of peripheral blood. The receptors were sampled from a woman in her forties who had recovered from COVID-19.

The V gene is TRBV2, the J gene TRBJ2-5, with a possible D match to TRBD1 (6 bases). The germline V gene has CDR1 SNHLY and CDR2 FYNNEI. CDR3 length: 12 residues. V was clipped by 7 bases and J by 3 bases, with 9 bases between them. Here the CDR3 reads CASNGGKETQYF. The CDR3 bases are TGTGCCAGCAATGGGGGCAAAGAGACCCAGTACTTC.

The chain employs TRBV10-2 and TRBJ1-2; the D is unclear. Trimming stripped 2 bases from V and 1 base from J, with 8 bases between. Germline CDR1 is WSHSY and CDR2 is SAAADI. The CDR3 contains 14 residues. CDR3 bases: TGCGCCAGCAGTGAGGCAGTTGTTAACTATGGCTACACCTTC. Its protein product is CASSEAVVNYGYTF.

V usage is TRBV25-1 and J usage is TRBJ1-1, with D perhaps TRBD1 (6 bases). The germline CDR1 and CDR2 sequences are MGHDK and SYGVNS. V was trimmed by 8 bases and J by 6 bases, leaving 28 bases between them. This CDR3 comprises 17 residues. The CDR3, as DNA: TGTGCCAGCGGACCCAGTGAGTGGGGCAGGGACAATTCTGAAGCTTTCTTT. It encodes CASGPSEWGRDNSEAFF.

The V call is TRBV24-1, the J call TRBJ2-6; perhaps TRBD1 as D (7 bases). The CDR3 is made up of 16 amino acids. The ends were cut back, 9 bases at V and 2 bases at J, with 16 bases in the middle. Germline V gives CDR1 KGHDR, CDR2 SFDVKD. The CDR3 here is CATRPGRGAGANVLTF. In DNA form, the CDR3 reads TGTGCCACCCGACCCGGCAGGGGGGCTGGGGCCAACGTCCTGACTTTC.

This rearrangement joins TRBV7-6 to TRBJ2-3; D gene ambiguous. Trimming removed 1 base from V and 0 bases from J, with 5 bases in between. This CDR3 has 14 amino acids. Germline assignment: CDR1 SGHVS and CDR2 FNYEAQ. The CDR3 region is CASSLGVSTDTQYF. The CDR3 nucleotides read TGTGCCAGCAGCTTAGGCGTCAGCACAGATACGCAGTATTTT. Combining the CDR3 with reference TRBV7-6 and TRBJ2-3 gives the whole variable domain GAGVSQSPRYKVTKRGQDVALRCDPISGHVSLYWYRQALGQGPEFLTYFNYEAQQDKSGLPNDRFSAERPEGSISTLTIQRTEQRDSAMYRCASSLGVSTDTQYFGPGTRLTVL.

The chain is built from TRBV7-9 and TRBJ2-5; a possible D gene is TRBD2 (6 bases). The germline V gene encodes CDR1 SEHNR and CDR2 FQNEAQ (reference sequence). V was pared by 5 bases and J by 4 bases, with 17 bases between. This CDR3 is built from 15 residues. Written as DNA, the CDR3 is TGTGCCAGCAGCGAAACACGGGGGACGGGAGAGACCCAGTACTTC. Translation gives CASSETRGTGETQYF.

The J gene is TRBJ2-3, the V gene TRBV19; tentatively, D is TRBD1 (5 bases). The ends were cut back, 2 bases at V and 0 bases at J, with 9 bases in the middle. Germline-derived CDR1 and CDR2 are LNHDA and SQIVND (reference sequence). The CDR3 consists of 15 residues. In DNA, the CDR3 is TGTGCCAGTAGTATACCCAGGGTCAGCACAGATACGCAGTATTTT. Its translation is CASSIPRVSTDTQYF.

This chain connects TRBV20-1 to TRBJ2-1; 7 bases are shared with TRBD2. V lost 3 bases and J lost 4; bases outside the gene matches: 12. The CDR3 sequence is 16 residues long. From germline, CDR1 is DFQATT and CDR2 SNEGSKA (reference sequence). CDR3 amino acids: CSASGLADIIYNEQFF. CDR3 DNA: TGCAGTGCTAGTGGGCTAGCGGACATTATTTACAATGAGCAGTTCTTC.

The gene calls are TRBV5-1 and TRBJ2-7; 11 nucleotides match TRBD1. CDR3 length: 16 residues. V trimming: 5 bases; J trimming: 7 bases; junction bases outside the gene matches: 14. Germline V gene sequence: CDR1 SGHRS, CDR2 YFSETQ. The CDR3 DNA is TGCGCCAGCAGTACCATCCCGGGACAGGGGGGCGGGGAGCAGTACTTC. This gives the protein CASSTIPGQGGGEQYF.

This clone showed up many times. The V and J genes are TRBV3-1 (or the pseudogene TRBV3-2) and TRBJ2-3; 7 nucleotides match TRBD2. Germline-derived CDR1 and CDR2 are LGHDT and YNNKEL (reference sequence). The CDR3 is 17 residues long. After removal of 4 bases from V and 2 bases from J, the junction contained 12 bases not matched to a gene. The DNA for the CDR3 is TGTGCCAGCAGCCCACTCGGGTTCGGGGGGTCCACAGATACGCAGTATTTT. Its translation is CASSPLGFGGSTDTQYF.

This sequence joins TRBV6-5 and TRBJ2-1, with D unresolved. The CDR3 contains 15 residues. Germline V gene lookup returns CDR1 MNHEY and CDR2 SVGAGI. V lost 5 bases, J lost 1 base, and 12 bases lay in between. The CDR3 DNA reads TGTGCCAGCAGTAACGGGTCGGCGTCCTACAATGAGCAGTTCTTC. It yields the protein CASSNGSASYNEQFF.

A word on this clone: The same CDR3 also results from other DNA sequences found in this sample. V is TRBV18 and J is TRBJ1-2; 11 bases map to TRBD1. CDR3 length equals 14 residues. The J segment lost 3 bases and the V segment lost 4 bases, leaving 1 base of the junction unmatched. Germline V gives CDR1 KGHSH, CDR2 LQKENI. The CDR3 region is CASSRDRGDYGYTF. Written as DNA, the CDR3 is TGTGCCAGCTCACGGGACAGGGGGGACTATGGCTACACCTTC.

This rearrangement joins TRBV6-5 to TRBJ2-3; a possible D gene is TRBD1 (6 bases). This CDR3 is built from 14 residues. CDR1 is MNHEY and CDR2 is SVGAGI in the germline V gene. Trimming stripped 7 bases from V and 15 bases from J, with 26 bases between. The CDR3 region has the DNA TGTGCCAGCATCAACGCTCAGGGGACAAGTCGCCGCTATTTT. It codes for CASINAQGTSRRYF.

The table lists this clone with a few counts. The V gene is TRBV19, the J gene TRBJ2-2; tentative D call: TRBD1 (5 bases). Trimming took off 5 bases at V and 5 bases at J, with 15 bases between the two ends. The CDR3 has 15 residues. Germline assignment: CDR1 LNHDA and CDR2 SQIVND (reference sequence). For the CDR3, the DNA is TGTGCCAGTAGTGATGTGGGGCGGAAGACCGGGGAGCTGTTTTTT. Its protein product is CASSDVGRKTGELFF.

The chain uses TRBV7-8 and TRBJ2-1; D is unresolved. Trimming removed 2 bases at V and 0 bases at J, with 14 bases between. This CDR3 is 17 amino acids long. Looked up from germline, CDR1 is SGHVS and CDR2 is FQNEAQ. The DNA for the CDR3 is TGTGCCAGCAGCTTATTTGAGTTATGGAGCTCCTACAATGAGCAGTTCTTC. Translation gives CASSLFELWSSYNEQFF.

The chain recombines TRBV21-1 with TRBJ2-7; the table names TRBD1, a call not compared with the DNA. TRBV21-1 is recorded as a pseudogene. The CDR3 totals 15 residues. The CDR3 DNA reads as TGTGCCAGCAGCGCCCGGGACAGGGGTTGCCACGAGCAGTACGTC. Encoded protein: CASSARDRGCHEQYV.

This clone was recorded only once. The chain has TRBV11-2 and TRBJ2-7, with D tentatively TRBD1 (6 bases). Germline CDR1 SGHAT, CDR2 FQNNGV. V shed 5 bases and J shed 1 base, with 12 bases lying between them. The CDR3 runs 14 residues. The CDR3 DNA reads TGTGCCAGCAGCCGACTACAGGGTTCCTACGAGCAGTACTTC. It translates to CASSRLQGSYEQYF. Full variable domain (outside the CDR3, taken from reference TRBV11-2 and TRBJ2-7): EAGVAQSPRYKIIEKRQSVAFWCNPISGHATLYWYQQILGQGPKLLIQFQNNGVVDDSQLPKDRFSAERLKGVDSTLKIQPAKLEDSAVYLCASSRLQGSYEQYFGPGTRLTVT.

The gene calls are TRBV3-1 (or the pseudogene TRBV3-2) and TRBJ1-1; no clear D. Per germline, CDR1 LGHDT and CDR2 YNNKEL (reference sequence). V lost 4 bases, J lost 0 bases, and 9 bases lay in between. The CDR3 totals 14 residues. The CDR3 is CASSPRNMNTEAFF. CDR3 DNA: TGTGCCAGCAGCCCTAGGAACATGAACACTGAAGCTTTCTTT.

This chain joins TRBV28 and TRBJ2-2; TRBD1 is a possible D gene (6 bases). Trimming took 6 bases from V and 2 from J, leaving 16 bases between them. This CDR3 has 16 residues. In germline, CDR1 is MDHEN, CDR2 SYDVKM. This chain's CDR3 is CASRELVGANTGELFF. CDR3 bases: TGTGCCAGCAGGGAATTGGTGGGGGCAAACACCGGGGAGCTGTTTTTT. Full variable domain (missing parts from reference TRBV28 and TRBJ2-2): DVKVTQSSRYLVKRTGEKVFLECVQDMDHENMFWYRQDPGLGLRLIYFSYDVKMKEKGDIPEGYSVSREKKERFSLILESASTNQTSMYLCASRELVGANTGELFFGEGSRLTVL.

This sequence joins TRBV29-1 and TRBJ2-5; D gene uncertain. V lost 5 bases to trimming and J lost 2 bases, with 9 bases between them. The length of the CDR3 is 12 residues. Germline V gene lookup returns CDR1 SQVTM and CDR2 ANQGSEA. CDR3 sequence (DNA): TGCAGCGTTTTTAGTTATCAAGAGACCCAGTACTTC. Translation: CSVFSYQETQYF.

The genes are TRBV11-2 and TRBJ1-2; D is possibly TRBD1 (5 bases). The germline gives CDR1 SGHAT, CDR2 FQNNGV. The V end was cut by 2 bases, the J end by 6 bases, with 13 bases between. This CDR3 region has 14 residues. The chain's CDR3 is CASSLIRGRDGYTF. CDR3 DNA: TGTGCCAGCAGCTTAATAAGGGGCAGGGATGGCTACACCTTC.

The V gene is TRBV24-1, the J gene TRBJ2-1, with D possibly TRBD2 on 5 matching bases. This CDR3 region has 12 residues. From germline, CDR1 is KGHDR and CDR2 SFDVKD. V lost 7 bases, J lost 6 bases, and 9 bases lay in between. The CDR3 DNA reads as TGTGCCACCAGCGGGGAACCCAATGAGCAGTTCTTC. This encodes CATSGEPNEQFF.

The V call is TRBV4-1, the J call TRBJ1-2; perhaps TRBD1 as D (5 bases). V lost 3 bases, J lost 4 bases, and 15 bases lay in between. The CDR3 totals 15 residues. Germline lookup yields CDR1 MGHRA and CDR2 YSYEKL. CDR3 DNA sequence: TGCGCCAGCAGCCAGGACCCCCAGGGTATCTATGGCTACACCTTC. It translates to CASSQDPQGIYGYTF.